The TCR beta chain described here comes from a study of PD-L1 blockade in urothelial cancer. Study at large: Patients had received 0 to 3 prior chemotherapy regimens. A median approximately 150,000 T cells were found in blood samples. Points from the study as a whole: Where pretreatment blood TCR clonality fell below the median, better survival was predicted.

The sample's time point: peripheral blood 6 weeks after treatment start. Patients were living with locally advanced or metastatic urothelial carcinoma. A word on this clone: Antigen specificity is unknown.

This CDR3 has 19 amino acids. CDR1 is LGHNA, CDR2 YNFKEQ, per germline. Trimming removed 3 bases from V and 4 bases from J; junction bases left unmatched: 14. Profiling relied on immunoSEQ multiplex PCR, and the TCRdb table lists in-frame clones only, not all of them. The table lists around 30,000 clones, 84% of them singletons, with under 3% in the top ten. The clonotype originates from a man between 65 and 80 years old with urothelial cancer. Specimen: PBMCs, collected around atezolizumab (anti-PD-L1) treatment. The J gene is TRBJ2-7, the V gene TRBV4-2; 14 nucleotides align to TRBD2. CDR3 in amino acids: CASSHDRDRGTSGRYEQYF. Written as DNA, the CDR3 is TGTGCCAGCAGCCATGACCGGGACAGGGGGACTAGCGGGAGATACGAGCAGTACTTC.